This T cell receptor (beta chain) was profiled in a study of CD8 T cells in ankylosing spondylitis. Points from the study as a whole: Reportedly, disease-linked clones are significantly enriched in ankylosing spondylitis patients' matched synovial fluid. Ankylosing spondylitis blood seemed to carry a telltale TCR beta motif made of roughly eight highly homologous variants.

This clonotype has just a few counts. Its specificity is unknown. TCRdb re-analysed the 5' RACE reads in MiXCR, keeping a single row per CDR3 protein. The sample shows about 220,000 distinct CDR3 sequences, approximately 16% of them seen only once. The CDR3 consists of 13 residues. The V and J ends lost 5 bases and 4 bases respectively, with 9 bases between them. Germline CDR1 is MNHEY and CDR2 is SMNVEV (reference sequence). The sequence derives from a male donor with ankylosing spondylitis. Material: blood, either unsorted or a sorted T cell fraction (not recorded which). The rearrangement uses TRBV27 and TRBJ2-1; D possibly corresponds to TRBD2 (6 bases). The CDR3 DNA follows: TGTGCCAGCAGTCTACGGGGGTACAATGAGCAGTTCTTC. This codes for CASSLRGYNEQFF.